These 15 T cell receptor beta chains came from one sample sequenced in a study of T cells in Graves' hyperthyroidism and ophthalmopathy. Amplified TCR beta CDR3 regions came from RNA transcripts. Researchers ran a first-round RT-PCR on the TCR CDR3 using the HTBI primer set. TCRdb called the multiplex PCR reads again in MiXCR, with one record for every CDR3 protein. Altogether hundreds of thousands of distinct CDR3 sequences are present, more than 11% being singletons, with the ten largest covering 5% to 7%. Material for sequencing was blood. These receptors were taken from a woman aged 30 to 39 with Graves' hyperthyroidism that later progressed to Graves' ophthalmopathy.

The chain employs TRBV30 and TRBJ2-3; D unresolved. CDR1 is GTSNPN and CDR2 is SVGIG in the germline V gene (reference sequence). The CDR3 consists of 14 residues. Trimming removed 0 bases from V and 6 bases from J, with 13 bases in between. The CDR3 sequence: CAWSVGQAPDTQYF. The CDR3 nucleotides are TGTGCCTGGAGTGTAGGGCAGGCCCCGGATACGCAGTATTTT. Using reference TRBV30 and TRBJ2-3 for the parts outside the CDR3, the full variable domain is SQTIHQWPATLVQPVGSPLSLECTVEGTSNPNLYWYRQAAGRGLQLLFYSVGIGQISSEVPQNLSASRPQDRQFILSSKKLLLSDSGFYLCAWSVGQAPDTQYFGPGTRLTVL.

This clonotype occurred many times. The V and J genes are TRBV2 and TRBJ2-7; 10 bases align to TRBD1. The V and J ends lost 0 bases and 4 bases, in that order; junction bases with no gene match: 0. The germline V gene encodes CDR1 SNHLY and CDR2 FYNNEI. This CDR3 has 14 residues. CDR3 nucleotides: TGTGCCAGCAGTGAAGCGGGACAGGGGTACGAGCAGTACTTC. It translates to CASSEAGQGYEQYF. Supplemented by reference TRBV2 and TRBJ2-7, the full variable domain reads EPEVTQTPSHQVTQMGQEVILRCVPISNHLYFYWYRQILGQKVEFLVSFYNNEISEKSEIFDDQFSVERPDGSNFTLKIRSTKLEDSAMYFCASSEAGQGYEQYFGPGTRLTVT.

This clonotype was detected only a few times. The rearrangement joins TRBV6-2 or TRBV6-3 to TRBJ2-1; D call uncertain. CDR1 is MNHEY and CDR2 is SVGEGT in the germline V gene. V was shortened by 5 bases and J by 5 bases, with 19 bases between the two germline ends. This CDR3 region has 16 residues. The CDR3 nucleotides are TGTGCCAGCAGTGACCCAGAGGTCGAGAATAACAATGAGCAGTTCTTC. This translates into CASSDPEVENNNEQFF.

This clonotype was detected many times. V gene TRBV20-1 combines with J gene TRBJ1-2; D remains unclear. V was trimmed by 0 bases and J by 8 bases, leaving 4 bases between them. The CDR3 runs 10 residues. Germline CDR1 and CDR2: DFQATT and SNEGSKA (reference sequence). CDR3 DNA sequence: TGCAGTGCTAGAGATCTCGGCTACACCTTC. It specifies CSARDLGYTF.

This clonotype has a count of ten or more. This chain connects TRBV27 to TRBJ1-5; 11 bases match TRBD1. The V segment lost 5 bases and the J segment 6 bases; nucleotides outside the gene matches: 6. CDR3 size: 15 residues. Germline V CDR1 and CDR2: MNHEY, SMNVEV (reference sequence). The CDR3 region is CASSPGTGGSQPQHF. The CDR3 region has the DNA TGTGCCAGCAGTCCTGGGACAGGGGGATCTCAGCCCCAGCATTTT.

This clonotype was counted a single time. V gene TRBV6-2 or TRBV6-3 combines with J gene TRBJ2-1, with TRBD1 as a possible D gene (6 bases). Trimming left V 6 bases short and J 4 bases short, with 13 bases between. CDR3 size: 14 residues. Germline lookup yields CDR1 MNHEY and CDR2 SVGEGT. The CDR3 region has the DNA TGTGCCAGCAGCAGACAGGACGGTTACAATGAGCAGTTCTTC. It specifies CASSRQDGYNEQFF.

This clonotype occurred many times. This rearrangement joins TRBV9 to TRBJ2-7; possible D gene TRBD2, 6 bases. The length of the CDR3 is 16 residues. V gave up 0 bases and J gave up 1 base, with 14 bases separating them. The germline V gene has CDR1 SGDLS and CDR2 YYNGEE. This CDR3 reads CASSVDRLAKSYEQYF. In DNA, the CDR3 is TGTGCCAGCAGCGTAGATCGTCTAGCGAAGTCCTACGAGCAGTACTTC.

This clonotype was seen only a few times. The V and J genes are TRBV7-2 and TRBJ1-5; D is perhaps TRBD1 (5 bases). Trimming took 3 bases from V and 7 from J, leaving 16 bases between them. The germline V gene encodes CDR1 SGHTA and CDR2 FQGNSA. CDR3 length equals 15 residues. The CDR3 region is CASSFGTDQGQPQHF. The CDR3 coding sequence is TGTGCCAGCAGCTTCGGGACCGATCAGGGACAGCCCCAGCATTTT.

Worth noting for this clonotype: At one boundary the junction diverges from the germline segment, which might be a read error. This rearrangement joins TRBV9 to TRBJ2-2; TRBD2 is a possible D gene (5 bases). Germline V gives CDR1 SGDLS, CDR2 YYNGEE. The CDR3 is 18 residues long. The CDR3 region has the DNA TGTGCCAGCAGCGTAGCCCCCTCTCGGCGAACGAACACCGGGGAGCCGTTTTTT. Residues: CASSVAPSRRTNTGEPFF.

This clonotype appeared many times. This chain's CDR3 is CASSLDLRTGVSYEQYF. The CDR3 nucleotides are TGTGCCAGCAGCTTAGATCTCCGGACAGGGGTCTCCTACGAGCAGTACTTC. The chain employs TRBV11-2 and TRBJ2-7; TRBD1 aligns across 9 bases. The CDR3 has 17 amino acids. V shed 0 bases, J shed 0 bases, and the junction held 6 bases outside the gene matches. The germline V gene encodes CDR1 SGHAT and CDR2 FQNNGV.

This clonotype was seen many times. The chain employs TRBV7-9 and TRBJ2-1; D perhaps matches TRBD2 (6 bases). The CDR3 is 13 amino acids. Germline V gene lookup returns CDR1 SEHNR and CDR2 FQNEAQ (reference sequence). The V gene lost 1 base and the J gene lost 6 bases, with 7 bases spanning the gap. CDR3 region: CASSLGSGNEQFF. The CDR3 nucleotides are TGTGCCAGCAGCTTAGGTAGCGGCAATGAGCAGTTCTTC.

In its sample, this clonotype was seen once. A much larger clone differs from this one at a single base, so this may be a read error. The V call is TRBV24-1, the J call TRBJ2-5; 10 nucleotides line up with TRBD1. The CDR3 is 16 amino acids. CDR1 is KGHDR and CDR2 is SFDVKD in the germline V gene. The CDR3 spells CATAGTGDFDQEAQYF. CDR3 bases: TGTGCCACCGCCGGGACAGGGGATTTCGACCAAGAGGCCCAGTACTTC.

This clonotype was observed a few times. The chain joins TRBV20-1 to TRBJ2-7; D gene uncertain. Germline V CDR1 and CDR2: DFQATT, SNEGSKA (reference sequence). V was pared by 2 bases and J by 1 base, with 6 bases between. The CDR3 totals 12 residues. This CDR3 reads CSARPYSYEQYF. CDR3 DNA sequence: TGCAGTGCTAGACCATATTCCTACGAGCAGTACTTC.

J is TRBJ2-5 and V is TRBV24-1; 9 nucleotides match TRBD1. This CDR3 is 18 amino acids long. V was clipped by 2 bases and J by 3 bases; unmatched bases: 12. Germline lookup yields CDR1 KGHDR and CDR2 SFDVKD. In DNA, the CDR3 is TGTGCCACCAGTGATTCCGCCCCCGGACAGGGGAGGAAAGAGACCCAGTACTTC. Its translation: CATSDSAPGQGRKETQYF.

In this sample, this clonotype turned up a few times. The rearrangement links TRBV20-1 to TRBJ2-7, with D perhaps being TRBD1 or TRBD2 (5 bases each). CDR1 and CDR2 (germline): DFQATT, SNEGSKA (reference sequence). V lost 0 bases to trimming and J lost 4 bases, with 22 bases between them. This CDR3 has 17 residues. The CDR3 nucleotides read TGCAGTGCTAGAGATTTAACGGCTCCCGGGGCTGGATACGAGCAGTACTTC. Translating it yields CSARDLTAPGAGYEQYF.